Detailed here is one TCR beta chain. Its antigen is currently unknown. As to time point: pre-sensitization, week 0. Treatment given: therapeutic diphenylcyclopropenone sensitization with weekly scalp DPC. The donor pool consisted of alopecia patients aged 18 to 70 years, considered suitable for DPC. Trimming left V 2 bases short and J 1 base short, with 21 bases between. CDR1 DFQATT and CDR2 SNEGSKA come from the germline V gene (reference sequence). The CDR3 sequence is 18 residues long. TCRdb ran MiXCR on the RACE reads and lists one entry per CDR3 protein. The sample consists of 99,000 or so distinct CDR3 sequences, 10% to 14% of them appearing once. This entry comes from a study of human T cells and chemical hapten exposure. Study-level points and caveats: Among expanded TCRs, significantly more large CDR3 similarity clusters formed than among controls.

The material sequenced was whole blood, taken in connection with sensitization to the hapten diphenylcyclopropenone (DPC). The chain joins TRBV20-1 to TRBJ2-1; tentatively, D is TRBD2 (5 bases). The TCR was taken from a woman aged 55-70 years with alopecia areata. Some clones in this sample may be carry-over from other donors' samples. In DNA form, the CDR3 reads TGCAGTGCTAGAACTCGGGGAGTATTAATGTGGTCCTACAATGAGCAGTTCTTC. The encoded protein is CSARTRGVLMWSYNEQFF.